This T cell receptor beta chain was captured by sequencing in a study of control samples from healthy donors and cancer patients. Looked up from germline, CDR1 is MGHRA and CDR2 is YSYEKL. The CDR3 runs 14 residues. The V gene lost 0 bases and the J gene lost 11 bases, with 11 bases spanning the gap. Sequencing used immunoSEQ multiplex PCR; TCRdb keeps in-frame clones, though not all of them. The table includes some 130,000 clones, roughly 91% detected once. The specimen was PBMCs. The J gene is TRBJ1-6, the V gene TRBV4-1; D is ambiguous. This clonotype was obtained from a man between 50 and 59 years old with head and neck cancer. Here the CDR3 reads CASSQDRRVTPLHF. The CDR3 DNA follows: TGCGCCAGCAGCCAAGACAGAAGGGTTACACCCCTCCACTTT.